The 19 T cell receptor beta chains below all came from one sample that was sequenced in a study of blood T cells in healthy people across ages (dated by TCRdb to the mid-2010s). The library was generated by 5' RACE. TCRdb names Illumina HiSeq 2500 as the instrument used. A second PCR of roughly 7 to 11 cycles was performed with a sample-barcoded 5' primer and a J-beta primer mix. Starting from the raw public reads, TCRdb applied fastp trimming at Q25, assembled clones with MiXCR and retained in-frame beta chains. Rows with a matching CDR3 protein are joined into one entry that keeps the most common DNA and genes. The sample table shows hundreds of thousands of distinct CDR3 sequences, and roughly 60% are seen once. The top ten clonotypes cover roughly 22% of the sample. The material sequenced was blood. The receptors shown here come from a young man in good health.

This clonotype has a handful of counts. J is TRBJ1-4 and V is TRBV20-1; D is uncertain. Germline V lookup: CDR1 DFQATT, CDR2 SNEGSKA (reference sequence). The CDR3 sequence is 13 residues long. Trimming cost V 5 bases and J 6 bases, with 13 bases left between them. The CDR3 region has the DNA TGCAGTGCTGGCGGAGGAGGCGATGAAAAACTGTTTTTT. It encodes CSAGGGGDEKLFF.

V and J are TRBV21-1 and TRBJ1-2; the table names TRBD1, a call not compared with the DNA. TRBV21-1 is termed a pseudogene. This CDR3 contains 15 residues. Here the CDR3 reads CASSTSNRRGDGYTF. The DNA for the CDR3 is TGTGCCAGCAGCACATCAAACCGGAGGGGCGATGGCTACACCTTC.

The CDR3 DNA is TGTGCCATCAGGGAGGCCCACGAGCAGTACTTC. It translates to CAIREAHEQYF. The rearrangement uses TRBV10-3 and TRBJ2-7; TRBD2 might be the D (5 bases). With 6 bases removed from V and 5 bases from J, the gap between germline ends came to 8 bases. CDR3 size: 11 residues. Germline loops: CDR1 ENHRY, CDR2 SYGVKD.

This clonotype was counted a few times. This rearrangement joins TRBV7-3 to TRBJ2-3; D gene ambiguous. CDR1 SGHTA and CDR2 FQGTGA come from the germline V gene. This CDR3 contains 14 residues. Trimming removed 5 bases at V and 4 bases at J, with 13 bases between. CDR3 in amino acids: CASSVSLGADTQYF. The CDR3 DNA sequence: TGTGCCAGCAGCGTATCCCTGGGCGCAGATACGCAGTATTTT.

The chain joins TRBV5-1 to TRBJ2-1; 8 bases line up with TRBD2. This CDR3 region has 16 residues. The germline CDR1 and CDR2 sequences are SGHRS and YFSETQ. The junction had 12 bases not matched to a gene; V was cut back by 5 bases and J by 5 bases. Here the CDR3 DNA reads TGCGCCAGCAGTTCTCAAGCGGGGGTCTCGGACAATGAGCAGTTCTTC. Translated: CASSSQAGVSDNEQFF.

The V gene is TRBV6-6, the J gene TRBJ2-1; D is tentatively TRBD1 or TRBD2 (6 bases each). The CDR3 has 12 residues. CDR1 MNHNY and CDR2 SVGAGI come from the germline V gene (reference sequence). Trimming took 5 bases from V and 7 from J, leaving 9 bases between them. In nucleotides, the CDR3 is TGTGCCAGCAGTAAGGGGGGAAATGAGCAGTTCTTC. Protein: CASSKGGNEQFF.

The chain recombines TRBV2 with TRBJ1-6, with D possibly TRBD1 on 5 matching bases. This CDR3 region has 12 residues. Germline CDR1 is SNHLY and CDR2 is FYNNEI. The ends were cut back, 6 bases at V and 9 bases at J, with 9 bases in the middle. DNA of the CDR3: TGTGCCAGCAGACCCGGGACTTCACCCCTCCACTTT. Protein product: CASRPGTSPLHF.

The chain links TRBV29-1 to TRBJ2-5, with 10 nucleotides matching TRBD2. The CDR3 sequence is 15 residues long. CDR1 and CDR2 (germline): SQVTM, ANQGSEA. Trimming cost V 4 bases and J 4 bases; bases outside gene matches: 9. For the CDR3, the DNA is TGCAGCGTTGTCCTAGCGGGAGATTATGGAGAGACCCAGTACTTC. It encodes CSVVLAGDYGETQYF.

V and J are TRBV7-3 and TRBJ2-7; possible D gene TRBD2, 5 bases. Trimming pared 2 bases from V and 2 bases from J, leaving 10 bases between. Per the germline V gene, CDR1 is SGHTA and CDR2 is FQGTGA. The CDR3 consists of 14 residues. In DNA, the CDR3 is TGTGCCAGCAGCTTATTTGCGGGCCCCTACGAGCAGTACTTC. Protein: CASSLFAGPYEQYF.

The chain combines TRBV25-1 with TRBJ2-1; D is possibly TRBD2 (5 bases). The germline V and J ends were trimmed by 1 base and 9 bases, with 16 bases remaining between them. The CDR3 extends over 15 amino acids. Looked up from germline, CDR1 is MGHDK and CDR2 is SYGVNS. For the CDR3, the DNA is TGTGCCAGCAGTGAATCCGGAGGAATTGCGACTGAGCAGTTCTTC. Protein sequence: CASSESGGIATEQFF. The whole variable domain, filled in from reference TRBV25-1 and TRBJ2-1, reads EADIYQTPRYLVIGTGKKITLECSQTMGHDKMYWYQQDPGMELHLIHYSYGVNSTEKGDLSSESTVSRIRTEHFPLTLESARPSHTSQYLCASSESGGIATEQFFGPGTRLTVL.

This clonotype was seen a handful of times. The chain combines TRBV20-1 with TRBJ1-2, with 9 bases that match TRBD1. The CDR3 is made up of 14 amino acids. Germline CDR1 and CDR2: DFQATT and SNEGSKA (reference sequence). With V trimmed by 3 bases and J by 3 bases, 5 bases remained unmatched. The CDR3 nucleotides are TGCAGTGCTAGGTCACAGGGGGCTGACTATGGCTACACCTTC. It specifies CSARSQGADYGYTF.

The chain is built from TRBV18 and TRBJ2-5; 7 bases agree with TRBD2. From germline, CDR1 is KGHSH and CDR2 LQKENI. There are 15 residues in the CDR3. With V trimmed by 3 bases and J by 4 bases, 8 bases remained unmatched. Written as DNA, the CDR3 is TGTGCCAGCTCACCCCAGGGCGGGAGAAGAGAGACCCAGTACTTC. It is translated as CASSPQGGRRETQYF.

This chain connects TRBV3-1 to TRBJ2-1, with 11 bases fitting TRBD2. Trimming cost V 4 bases and J 8 bases; bases outside gene matches: 10. Germline values: CDR1 LGHDT, CDR2 YNNKEL (reference sequence). This CDR3 contains 16 residues. The CDR3 DNA is TGTGCCAGCAGCCCGGGACTAGCGGATAAGTGGTATGAGCAGTTCTTC. Translation gives CASSPGLADKWYEQFF.

The chain links TRBV6-1 to TRBJ2-2, with TRBD2 matching over 9 bases. Trimming at V came to 6 bases and at J to 4 bases, leaving 15 bases not matched to a gene. Germline values: CDR1 MNHNS, CDR2 SASEGT. The CDR3 is 18 amino acids. CDR3: CASSPRLAGAGGTGELFF. DNA for the CDR3: TGTGCCAGCAGCCCCCGCTTAGCGGGAGCCGGTGGCACCGGGGAGCTGTTTTTT.

This clonotype was counted between two and nine times. This chain uses TRBV27 with TRBJ2-5; no clear D. Per germline, CDR1 MNHEY and CDR2 SMNVEV (reference sequence). V lost 0 bases, J lost 1 base, and 9 bases lay in between. The CDR3 spans 15 residues. CDR3 protein: CASSLSHGPQETQYF. The CDR3 region has the DNA TGTGCCAGCAGTTTATCGCATGGTCCCCAAGAGACCCAGTACTTC.

V is TRBV19 and J is TRBJ1-5; D is undetermined. The CDR3 is made up of 13 amino acids. Trimming removed 8 bases from V and 2 bases from J, with 10 bases in between. The germline gives CDR1 LNHDA, CDR2 SQIVND (reference sequence). The CDR3 DNA follows: TGTGCCAGTGCCCGCTCGGGCAATCAGCCCCAGCATTTT. The encoded protein is CASARSGNQPQHF.

The chain employs TRBV7-2 and TRBJ1-5; 9 bases agree with TRBD1. V shed 6 bases and J 6 bases; nucleotides not matched to a gene: 6. Germline V gene lookup returns CDR1 SGHTA and CDR2 FQGNSA. The CDR3 has 14 residues. CDR3 DNA: TGTGCCAGCAGTGAACAGGGGGCAGGTCAGCCCCAGCATTTT. Protein sequence: CASSEQGAGQPQHF.

This clonotype was detected only a few times. The chain is built from TRBV4-2 and TRBJ2-1; 9 nucleotides agree with TRBD2. Germline V gene sequence: CDR1 LGHNA, CDR2 YNFKEQ. The CDR3 has 16 residues. V dropped 0 bases and J dropped 8; count of bases not matched to a gene: 8. The CDR3, as DNA: TGTGCCAGCAGCCAAGATATGGGGACTAGCCTCCATGAGCAGTTCTTC. Amino acids: CASSQDMGTSLHEQFF.

V gene TRBV9 combines with J gene TRBJ2-1, with D possibly TRBD2 on 5 matching bases. This CDR3 contains 15 residues. V was clipped by 0 bases and J by 7 bases, with 14 bases between them. Germline loops: CDR1 SGDLS, CDR2 YYNGEE. CDR3 sequence (DNA): TGTGCCAGCAGCGTAGATCTGGTTTCGGGGAATGAGCAGTTCTTC. It yields the protein CASSVDLVSGNEQFF.